One and the same sample provided the 25 T cell receptor beta chains below, sequenced in a study of T-cell memory formation after mild COVID-19. TCRdb used MiXCR to reprocess the 5' RACE reads, holding one entry per CDR3 protein. The top ten clones hold 2% to 2.5% of a sample with around 250,000 distinct CDR3 sequences, 15% of them seen once. The material sequenced was PBMCs or a T cell subset sorted from them (not recorded which). Receptors were obtained from an adult woman who had mild COVID-19 (a few samples of this study predate the infection). Cell type and time point are not known.

The genes are TRBV7-2 and TRBJ1-3; D not certain. Trimming cost V 0 bases and J 0 bases, with 6 bases left between them. The germline gives CDR1 SGHTA, CDR2 FQGNSA. This CDR3 is built from 15 residues. Written as DNA, the CDR3 is TGTGCCAGCAGCTTAGCGCACGCCTCTGGAAACACCATATATTTT. It encodes CASSLAHASGNTIYF.

This clonotype was seen more than once but under ten times. The V and J genes are TRBV20-1 and TRBJ1-2; 12 bases agree with TRBD1. Germline loops: CDR1 DFQATT, CDR2 SNEGSKA (reference sequence). The CDR3 covers 13 residues. Trimming removed 7 bases from V and 4 bases from J; junction bases left unmatched: 4. Written as DNA, the CDR3 is TGCAGTGGCCCGGGACAGGGGGCCTATGGCTACACCTTC. Residues: CSGPGQGAYGYTF.

V is TRBV3-1 and J is TRBJ2-7; D is unclear. The CDR3 is made up of 12 amino acids. V dropped 4 bases and J dropped 4 bases, with 8 bases sitting between them. Germline values: CDR1 LGHDT, CDR2 YNNKEL (reference sequence). CDR3 residues: CASSRTEYEQYF. CDR3 DNA sequence: TGTGCCAGCAGCCGGACGGAGTACGAGCAGTACTTC.

This clonotype occurred many times. The genes are TRBV29-1 and TRBJ2-1; D is unclear. The V end lost 8 bases, the J end lost 5 bases, and 19 bases lay between the germline ends. CDR1 is SQVTM, CDR2 ANQGSEA, per germline. This CDR3 region has 14 residues. CDR3: CSSIKFGFNNEQFF. CDR3 coding DNA: TGCAGCTCAATAAAATTCGGGTTTAACAATGAGCAGTTCTTC.

The chain joins TRBV11-3 to TRBJ1-1; D gene unclear. Per the germline V gene, CDR1 is SGHNT and CDR2 is YENEEA. The CDR3 has 14 amino acids. The ends were cut back, 5 bases at V and 9 bases at J, with 19 bases in the middle. The CDR3 here is CASSAEIRPSQAFF. The DNA for the CDR3 is TGTGCCAGCAGCGCCGAGATACGCCCCTCACAAGCTTTCTTT.

This clonotype was found a few times. The J gene is TRBJ1-2, the V gene TRBV6-5; 7 nucleotides align to TRBD1. The CDR3 runs 13 residues. The trim removed 6 bases at V and 8 bases at J, leaving 9 bases unmatched. CDR1 is MNHEY, CDR2 SVGAGI, per germline. The CDR3 DNA is TGTGCCAGCAGCGACCGGGACAGCCCAGGCTACACCTTC. Translated, it gives CASSDRDSPGYTF.

The chain links TRBV14 to TRBJ2-3, with D unclear. Between the trimmed V and J ends, which lost 1 base and 9 bases, there was a span of 2 bases. In germline, CDR1 is SGHDN, CDR2 FVKESK. This CDR3 region has 10 residues. CDR3 region: CASSQVTQYF. CDR3 DNA sequence: TGTGCCAGCAGCCAAGTGACGCAGTATTTT.

This clonotype has only a few counts. The gene calls are TRBV7-9 and TRBJ1-6; no reliable D call. The V gene lost 1 base and the J gene lost 7 bases, with 11 bases spanning the gap. This CDR3 has 15 amino acids. The V gene's germline CDR1 is SEHNR and CDR2 FQNEAQ (reference sequence). The CDR3 here is CASSLDGRGNSPLHF. In DNA, the CDR3 is TGTGCCAGCAGCTTAGATGGCCGAGGGAATTCACCCCTCCACTTT. The complete variable domain, with remaining parts taken from reference TRBV7-9 and TRBJ1-6, reads DTGVSQNPRHKITKRGQNVTFRCDPISEHNRLYWYRQTLGQGPEFLTYFQNEAQLEKSRLLSDRFSAERPKGSFSTLEIQRTEQGDSAMYLCASSLDGRGNSPLHFGNGTRLTVT.

In its sample, this clonotype was seen a few times. The chain is built from TRBV5-1 and TRBJ1-2; the D is unclear. The CDR3 loop spans 14 amino acids. The germline V gene encodes CDR1 SGHRS and CDR2 YFSETQ. V was shortened by 0 bases and J by 8 bases, with 14 bases between the two germline ends. The CDR3 is CASSLDRAIRGYTF. The CDR3 region has the DNA TGCGCCAGCAGCTTGGACAGAGCCATCAGGGGCTACACCTTC.

This clonotype was detected many times. This rearrangement joins TRBV7-2 to TRBJ2-1; D uncertain. The CDR3 contains 17 residues. V gave up 5 bases and J gave up 0 bases, with 17 bases separating them. Germline V gives CDR1 SGHTA, CDR2 FQGNSA. In nucleotides, the CDR3 is TGTGCCAGCAGCCAGAATTCGTTTATGAGCTCCTACAATGAGCAGTTCTTC. Translated, it gives CASSQNSFMSSYNEQFF.

Many counts were recorded for this clonotype. The V call is TRBV7-2, the J call TRBJ2-1, with TRBD2 matching 9 bases. CDR1 and CDR2 (germline): SGHTA, FQGNSA. With 2 bases clipped from V and 4 bases from J, the junction kept 3 bases outside the gene matches. CDR3 size: 15 residues. The DNA for the CDR3 is TGTGCCAGCAGCTTATCCGCGGGAGGGTACAATGAGCAGTTCTTC. Translating it yields CASSLSAGGYNEQFF. The full variable domain, with the rest looked up from reference TRBV7-2 and TRBJ2-1, is GAGVSQSPSNKVTEKGKDVELRCDPISGHTALYWYRQSLGQGLEFLIYFQGNSAPDKSGLPSDRFSAERTGGSVSTLTIQRTQQEDSAVYLCASSLSAGGYNEQFFGPGTRLTVL.

The J gene is TRBJ1-6, the V gene TRBV6-1; a possible D gene is TRBD1 (5 bases). The germline V gene encodes CDR1 MNHNS and CDR2 SASEGT. The CDR3 length is 15 residues. Trimming left V 1 base short and J 7 bases short, with 11 bases between. The CDR3 loop is CASSEVGGGNSPLHF. The CDR3 DNA follows: TGTGCCAGCAGTGAAGTGGGGGGGGGGAATTCACCCCTCCACTTT.

CDR3 residues: CASSQDRGRSGELFF. The CDR3 nucleotides are TGCGCCAGCAGCCAGGACAGGGGAAGGTCCGGGGAGCTGTTTTTT. The V gene is TRBV5-1, the J gene TRBJ2-2; 9 bases line up with TRBD1. V lost 4 bases and J lost 6; bases outside the gene matches: 7. The CDR3 is 15 residues long. Germline lookup yields CDR1 SGHRS and CDR2 YFSETQ.

The rearrangement links TRBV4-1 to TRBJ1-2; 7 nucleotides line up with TRBD1. The CDR3 runs 15 residues. V lost 3 bases to trimming and J lost 4 bases; unmatched junction nucleotides: 8. Germline CDR1 MGHRA, CDR2 YSYEKL. The CDR3 is CASSQADQGVYGYTF. The CDR3 region has the DNA TGCGCCAGCAGCCAGGCCGATCAGGGGGTCTATGGCTACACCTTC.

This clonotype came up many times. This chain links TRBV5-1 with TRBJ2-7; tentative D call: TRBD1 (6 bases). The CDR3 has 13 amino acids. Germline lookup yields CDR1 SGHRS and CDR2 YFSETQ. The ends were cut back, 0 bases at V and 3 bases at J, with 7 bases in the middle. CDR3 bases: TGCGCCAGCAGCTTGGTGGACAGCTACGAGCAGTACTTC. As protein: CASSLVDSYEQYF. The full variable domain, in which reference TRBV5-1 and TRBJ2-7 provide the parts outside the CDR3, is KAGVTQTPRYLIKTRGQQVTLSCSPISGHRSVSWYQQTPGQGLQFLFEYFSETQRNKGNFPGRFSGRQFSNSRSEMNVSTLELGDSALYLCASSLVDSYEQYFGPGTRLTVT.

V is TRBV4-3 and J is TRBJ2-1; D is perhaps TRBD1 (6 bases). Trimming cost V 0 bases and J 0 bases, with 15 bases left between them. This CDR3 comprises 18 residues. Germline V gene sequence: CDR1 LGHNA, CDR2 YSLEER. CDR3 DNA: TGCGCCAGCAGCCAAGAAACGGGACACCTCAGCTCCTACAATGAGCAGTTCTTC. This codes for CASSQETGHLSSYNEQFF.

The chain employs TRBV2 and TRBJ2-5; no definite D call. The CDR3 consists of 11 residues. Per germline, CDR1 SNHLY and CDR2 FYNNEI. Trimming pared 6 bases from V and 1 base from J, leaving 3 bases between. The CDR3 DNA is TGTGCCAGCAGGGCCCAAGAGACCCAGTACTTC. Translating gives CASRAQETQYF. Full variable domain (missing parts from reference TRBV2 and TRBJ2-5): EPEVTQTPSHQVTQMGQEVILRCVPISNHLYFYWYRQILGQKVEFLVSFYNNEISEKSEIFDDQFSVERPDGSNFTLKIRSTKLEDSAMYFCASRAQETQYFGPGTRLLVL.

The chain has TRBV15 and TRBJ1-4; 8 nucleotides agree with TRBD1. With V trimmed by 6 bases and J by 7 bases, 13 bases remained unmatched. The CDR3 has 16 amino acids. Germline values: CDR1 LNHNV, CDR2 YYDKDF (reference sequence). CDR3 bases: TGTGCCACCAGGCCGTATCAACAGGGGGAGGGTGAAAAACTGTTTTTT. Residues: CATRPYQQGEGEKLFF.

Concerning this clonotype itself: An end of the junction differs from the germline gene, which may be a read error. This chain links TRBV7-3 with TRBJ2-2; D not resolved. The germline CDR1 and CDR2 sequences are SGHTA and FQGTGA. The CDR3 runs 14 residues. CDR3 nucleotide sequence: TGTGCCACCAGCCCTCGGCCAAACACCGGGGAGCTGTTTTTT. It specifies CATSPRPNTGELFF.

The chain combines TRBV21-1 with TRBJ2-7. TRBV21-1 is deemed a pseudogene. This CDR3 is 14 amino acids long. CDR3 in DNA: TGTGCCAGCAGCAAAGCACGGTGCTCCTACGAGCAGTACTTC. Translation gives CASSKARCSYEQYF.

This clonotype was counted only a few times. Here the CDR3 DNA reads TGCGCCAGCAGCCCCCGGGAGGGCAGCAATCAGCCCCAGCATTTT. It is translated as CASSPREGSNQPQHF. The chain carries TRBV4-1 and TRBJ1-5; D is uncertain. Germline V gene data show CDR1 as MGHRA and CDR2 as YSYEKL. V lost 4 bases to trimming and J lost 1 base, with 11 bases between them. CDR3 length equals 15 residues.

V is TRBV2 and J is TRBJ1-1; possible D gene TRBD1, 6 bases. V dropped 6 bases and J dropped 7 bases, with 9 bases sitting between them. The CDR3 is made up of 11 amino acids. Germline values: CDR1 SNHLY, CDR2 FYNNEI. The CDR3 DNA sequence: TGTGCCAGCAGGGAGGGGGGTGAAGCTTTCTTT. Translation gives CASREGGEAFF.

The chain recombines TRBV20-1 with TRBJ2-4; D perhaps matches TRBD1 (6 bases). The germline V gene encodes CDR1 DFQATT and CDR2 SNEGSKA (reference sequence). The CDR3 is 13 residues long. V was trimmed by 6 bases and J by 3 bases, leaving 12 bases between them. The CDR3 nucleotides read TGCAGTGCATGGGGGCTCGTCAAAAACATTCAGTACTTC. Amino acid sequence: CSAWGLVKNIQYF.

V and J are TRBV20-1 and TRBJ2-7, with D perhaps being TRBD1 or TRBD2 (5 bases each). Trimming cost V 2 bases and J 3 bases, with 14 bases left between them. Germline CDR1 reads DFQATT; CDR2 reads SNEGSKA (reference sequence). The CDR3 covers 14 residues. CDR3: CSARSRDRVYEQYF. The CDR3 nucleotides read TGCAGTGCTAGATCCCGGGACCGGGTCTACGAGCAGTACTTC.

The chain combines TRBV7-9 with TRBJ1-1; D possibly corresponds to TRBD1 (6 bases). The V gene lost 4 bases and the J gene lost 0 bases, with 21 bases spanning the gap. Germline CDR1 is SEHNR and CDR2 is FQNEAQ (reference sequence). The CDR3 contains 18 residues. As DNA, the CDR3 is TGTGCCAGCAGCTGGCAACCCGGAGGCGGACAGCTGAACACTGAAGCTTTCTTT. Its protein is CASSWQPGGGQLNTEAFF.